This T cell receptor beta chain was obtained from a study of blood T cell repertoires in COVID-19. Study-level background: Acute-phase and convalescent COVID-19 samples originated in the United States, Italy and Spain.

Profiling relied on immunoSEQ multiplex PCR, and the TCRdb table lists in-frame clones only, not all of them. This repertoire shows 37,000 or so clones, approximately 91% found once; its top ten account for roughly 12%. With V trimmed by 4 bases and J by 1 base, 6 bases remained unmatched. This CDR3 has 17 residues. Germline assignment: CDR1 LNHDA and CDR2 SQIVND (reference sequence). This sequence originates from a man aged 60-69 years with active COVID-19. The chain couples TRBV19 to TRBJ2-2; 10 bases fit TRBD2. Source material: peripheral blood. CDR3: CASSKPGLARNTGELFF. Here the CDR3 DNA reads TGTGCCAGTAGTAAGCCGGGACTAGCGAGGAACACCGGGGAGCTGTTTTTT.